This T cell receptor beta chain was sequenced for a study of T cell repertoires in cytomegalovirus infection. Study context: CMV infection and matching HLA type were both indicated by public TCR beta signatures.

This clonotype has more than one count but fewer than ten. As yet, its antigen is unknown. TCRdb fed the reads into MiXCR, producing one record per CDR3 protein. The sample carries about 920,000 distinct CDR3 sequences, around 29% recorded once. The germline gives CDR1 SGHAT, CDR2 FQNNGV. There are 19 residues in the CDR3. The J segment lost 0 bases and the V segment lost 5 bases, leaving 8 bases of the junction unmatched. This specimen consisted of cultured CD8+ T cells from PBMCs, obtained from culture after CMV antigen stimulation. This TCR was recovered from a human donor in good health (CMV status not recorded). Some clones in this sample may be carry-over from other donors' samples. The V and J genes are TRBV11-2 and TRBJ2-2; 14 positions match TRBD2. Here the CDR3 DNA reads TGTGCCAGCAGCCGGGGACTAGCGGGGGTACCCTCGAACACCGGGGAGCTGTTTTTT. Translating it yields CASSRGLAGVPSNTGELFF.